The sequence of this T cell receptor delta chain was determined in a study of Vδ1+ human thymocytes. This clone was detected a few times. Its cognate antigen is unknown. From germline, CDR1 is GEAIGNYY and CDR2 EKD. V shed 0 bases and J shed 3 bases, with 10 bases lying between them. The CDR3 length is 14 residues. RNA was extracted from the cells and then reverse transcribed. CDR3 amplicons came from multiplex PCR with pooled V-gene forward and constant-region reverse primers. TCRdb re-called clones from the multiplex PCR reads using CATT. The sample has approximately 58,000 delta-chain clones, less than 15% seen once. The study's findings and limits: In the thymus, TRG and TRD repertoires looked highly polyclonal with Gaussian CDR3 lengths.

The TCR comes from a girl less than two years old who had congenital heart surgery. Sequences were obtained from Vdelta1+ gamma-delta thymocytes from the thymus. The subset here: FACS-sorted CD3+ TCRalphabeta- TCRVdelta1+ TCRVdelta2- thymocytes. The genes are TRDV2 and TRDJ1; no definite D call. CDR3 nucleotide sequence: TGTGCCTGTGACACCGAAAATTATTCCGATAAACTCATCTTT. This gives the protein CACDTENYSDKLIF.